The T cell receptor beta chain under discussion was sequenced for a study of beta chain features in type 1 diabetes. All of the isolated RNA was reverse transcribed, so expressed TCRB transcripts were sequenced. This table comes from immunoSEQ multiplex PCR, and its TCRdb copy is limited to in-frame clones, with some not included. The top ten hold 0.55% to 0.75% of the sample, which has fewer than 200,000 clones, approximately 8.1% seen once. This CDR3 contains 14 residues. In germline, CDR1 is SGHAT, CDR2 FQNNGV. V was clipped by 1 base and J by 5 bases, with 11 bases between them. This clone was counted only a few times. A single heparinised draw of approximately 0.12 L on average was taken per donor.

The material sequenced was central memory CD4+ T cells from blood. The rearrangement joins TRBV11-2 to TRBJ1-1, with D possibly being TRBD1 (5 bases). The receptor was derived from a man younger than 35 in good health. This CDR3 is CASSLGGDWTEAFF. CDR3 in DNA: TGTGCCAGCAGCTTAGGGGGGGATTGGACTGAAGCTTTCTTT. Complete variable domain (other parts from reference TRBV11-2 and TRBJ1-1): EAGVAQSPRYKIIEKRQSVAFWCNPISGHATLYWYQQILGQGPKLLIQFQNNGVVDDSQLPKDRFSAERLKGVDSTLKIQPAKLEDSAVYLCASSLGGDWTEAFFGQGTRLTVV.